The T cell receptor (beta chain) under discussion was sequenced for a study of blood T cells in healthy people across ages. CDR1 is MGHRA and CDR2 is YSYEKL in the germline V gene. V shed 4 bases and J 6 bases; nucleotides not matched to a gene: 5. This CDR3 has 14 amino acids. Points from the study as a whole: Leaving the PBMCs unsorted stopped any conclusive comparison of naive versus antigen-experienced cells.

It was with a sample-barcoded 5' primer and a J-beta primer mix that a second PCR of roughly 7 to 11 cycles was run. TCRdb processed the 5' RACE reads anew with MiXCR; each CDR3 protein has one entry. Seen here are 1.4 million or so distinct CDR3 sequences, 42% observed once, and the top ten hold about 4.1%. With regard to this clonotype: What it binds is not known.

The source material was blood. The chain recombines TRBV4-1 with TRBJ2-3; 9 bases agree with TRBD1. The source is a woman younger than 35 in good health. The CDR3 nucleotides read TGCGCCAGCAGCCGAGGGACAGGGAGGGATACGCAGTATTTT. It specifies CASSRGTGRDTQYF.